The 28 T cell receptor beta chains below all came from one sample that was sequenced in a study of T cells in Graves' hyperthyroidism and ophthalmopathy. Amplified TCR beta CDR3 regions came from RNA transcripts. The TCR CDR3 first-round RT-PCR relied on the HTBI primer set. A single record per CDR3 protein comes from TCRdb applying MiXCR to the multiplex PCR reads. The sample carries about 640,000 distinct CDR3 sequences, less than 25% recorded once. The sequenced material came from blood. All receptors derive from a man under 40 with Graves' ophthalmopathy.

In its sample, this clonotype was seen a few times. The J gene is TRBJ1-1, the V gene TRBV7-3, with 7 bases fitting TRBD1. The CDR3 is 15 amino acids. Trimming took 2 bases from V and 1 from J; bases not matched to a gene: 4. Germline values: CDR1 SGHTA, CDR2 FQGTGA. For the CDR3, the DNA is TGTGCCAGCAGCTTACAGGCAGGGGGGAACACTGAAGCTTTCTTT. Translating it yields CASSLQAGGNTEAFF.

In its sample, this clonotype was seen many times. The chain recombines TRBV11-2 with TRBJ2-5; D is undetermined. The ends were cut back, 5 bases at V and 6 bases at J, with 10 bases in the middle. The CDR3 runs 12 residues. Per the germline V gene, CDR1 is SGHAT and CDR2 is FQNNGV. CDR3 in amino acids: CASSPPTKTQYF. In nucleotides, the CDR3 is TGTGCCAGCAGCCCCCCTACCAAGACCCAGTACTTC.

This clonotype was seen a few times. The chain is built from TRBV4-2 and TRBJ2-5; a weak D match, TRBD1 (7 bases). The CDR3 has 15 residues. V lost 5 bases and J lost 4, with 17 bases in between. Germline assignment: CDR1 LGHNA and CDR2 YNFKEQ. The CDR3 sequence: CASSLSTGEVETQYF. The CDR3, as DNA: TGTGCCAGCAGCTTAAGCACAGGGGAGGTAGAGACCCAGTACTTC.

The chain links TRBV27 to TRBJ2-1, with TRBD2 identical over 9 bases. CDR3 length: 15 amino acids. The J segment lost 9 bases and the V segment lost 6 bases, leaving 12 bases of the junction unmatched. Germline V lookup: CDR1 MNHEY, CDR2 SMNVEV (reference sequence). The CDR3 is CASRIQAGGVGEQFF. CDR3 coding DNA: TGTGCCAGCAGAATACAAGCGGGAGGCGTAGGTGAGCAGTTCTTC.

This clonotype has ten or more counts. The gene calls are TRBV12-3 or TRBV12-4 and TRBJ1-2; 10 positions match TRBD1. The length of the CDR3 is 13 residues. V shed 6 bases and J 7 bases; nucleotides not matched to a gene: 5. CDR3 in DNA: TGTGCCAGCAGCCCCGACAGGGGGCTTGGCTACACCTTC. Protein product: CASSPDRGLGYTF.

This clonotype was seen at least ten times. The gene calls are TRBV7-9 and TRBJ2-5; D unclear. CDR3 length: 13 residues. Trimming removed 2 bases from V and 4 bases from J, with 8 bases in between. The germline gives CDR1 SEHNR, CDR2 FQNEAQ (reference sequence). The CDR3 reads CASSLLGRETQYF. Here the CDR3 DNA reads TGTGCCAGCAGCTTACTTGGAAGAGAGACCCAGTACTTC.

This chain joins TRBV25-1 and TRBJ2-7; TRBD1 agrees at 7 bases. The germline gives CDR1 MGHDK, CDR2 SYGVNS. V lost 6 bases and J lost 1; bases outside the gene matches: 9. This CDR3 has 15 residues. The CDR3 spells CASSARDRLSYEQYF. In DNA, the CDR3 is TGTGCCAGCAGCGCAAGGGACAGACTTTCCTACGAGCAGTACTTC.

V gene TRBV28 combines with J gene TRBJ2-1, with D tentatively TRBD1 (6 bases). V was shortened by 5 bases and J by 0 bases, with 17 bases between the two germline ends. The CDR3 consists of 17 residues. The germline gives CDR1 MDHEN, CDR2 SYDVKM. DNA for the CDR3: TGTGCCAGCAGTCCTCCTGGACAGTTTAGCTCCTACAATGAGCAGTTCTTC. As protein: CASSPPGQFSSYNEQFF.

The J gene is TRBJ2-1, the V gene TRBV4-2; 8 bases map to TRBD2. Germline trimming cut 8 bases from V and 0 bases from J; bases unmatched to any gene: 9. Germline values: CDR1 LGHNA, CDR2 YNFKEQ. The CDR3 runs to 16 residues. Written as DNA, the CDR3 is TGTGCCAGCGGGATGGGCGGGAGGAGCTCCTACAATGAGCAGTTCTTC. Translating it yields CASGMGGRSSYNEQFF.

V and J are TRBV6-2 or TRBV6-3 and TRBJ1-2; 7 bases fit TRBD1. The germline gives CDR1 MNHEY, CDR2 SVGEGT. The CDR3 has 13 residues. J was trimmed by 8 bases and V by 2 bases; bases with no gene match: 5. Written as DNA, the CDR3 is TGTGCCAGCAGTTACGATACAGGGGACGGCTACACCTTC. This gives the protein CASSYDTGDGYTF.

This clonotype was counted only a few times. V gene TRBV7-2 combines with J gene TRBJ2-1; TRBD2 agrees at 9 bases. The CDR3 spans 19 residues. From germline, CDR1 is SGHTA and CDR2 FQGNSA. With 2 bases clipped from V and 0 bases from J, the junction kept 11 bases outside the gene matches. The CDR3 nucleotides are TGTGCCAGCAGCTTATCTGGCGGGAGGGCCGCTTTCTCCTACAATGAGCAGTTCTTC. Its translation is CASSLSGGRAAFSYNEQFF.

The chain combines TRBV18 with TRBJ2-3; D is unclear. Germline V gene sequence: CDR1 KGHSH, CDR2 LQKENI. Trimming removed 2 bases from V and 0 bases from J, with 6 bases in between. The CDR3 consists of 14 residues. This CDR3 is CASSPYYSTDTQYF. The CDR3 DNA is TGTGCCAGCTCACCATATTATAGCACAGATACGCAGTATTTT.

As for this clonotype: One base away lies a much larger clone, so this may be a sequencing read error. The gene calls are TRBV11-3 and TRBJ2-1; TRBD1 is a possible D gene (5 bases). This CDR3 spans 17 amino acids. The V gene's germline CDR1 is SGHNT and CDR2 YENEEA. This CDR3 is CASSKRGGGKTYNEQLF. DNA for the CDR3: TGTGCCAGCAGCAAAAGGGGTGGCGGAAAAACCTACAATGAGCAGCTCTTC.

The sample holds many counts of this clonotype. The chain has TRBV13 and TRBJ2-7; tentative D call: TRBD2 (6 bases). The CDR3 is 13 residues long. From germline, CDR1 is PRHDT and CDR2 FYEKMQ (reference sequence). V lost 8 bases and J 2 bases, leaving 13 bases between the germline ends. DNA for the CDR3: TGTGCCAGCGCGGCGGGGCAGGCCTACGAGCAGTACTTC. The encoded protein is CASAAGQAYEQYF. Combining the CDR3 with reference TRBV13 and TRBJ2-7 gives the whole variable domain AAGVIQSPRHLIKEKRETATLKCYPIPRHDTVYWYQQGPGQDPQFLISFYEKMQSDKGSIPDRFSAQQFSDYHSELNMSSLELGDSALYFCASAAGQAYEQYFGPGTRLTVT.

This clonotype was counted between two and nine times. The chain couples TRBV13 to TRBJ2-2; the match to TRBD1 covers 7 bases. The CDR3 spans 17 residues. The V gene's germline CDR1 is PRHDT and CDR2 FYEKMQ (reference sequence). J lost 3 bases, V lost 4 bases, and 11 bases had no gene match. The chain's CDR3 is CASSSPATGTYTGELFF. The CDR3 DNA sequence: TGTGCCAGCAGCTCGCCAGCGACAGGGACGTACACCGGGGAGCTGTTTTTT.

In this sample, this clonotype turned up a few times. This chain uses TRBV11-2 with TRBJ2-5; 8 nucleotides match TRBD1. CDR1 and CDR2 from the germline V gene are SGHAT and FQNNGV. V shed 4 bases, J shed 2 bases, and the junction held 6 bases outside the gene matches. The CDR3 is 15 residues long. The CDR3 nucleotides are TGTGCCAGCAGCTGGCAGGGGGCGAGTCAAGAGACCCAGTACTTC. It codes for CASSWQGASQETQYF.

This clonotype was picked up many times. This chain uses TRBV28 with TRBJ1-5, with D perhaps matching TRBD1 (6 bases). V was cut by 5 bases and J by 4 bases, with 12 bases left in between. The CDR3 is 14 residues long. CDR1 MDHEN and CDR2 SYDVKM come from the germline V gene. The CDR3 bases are TGTGCCAGCAGTACCGACAGGATAAATCAGCCCCAGCATTTT. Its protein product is CASSTDRINQPQHF.

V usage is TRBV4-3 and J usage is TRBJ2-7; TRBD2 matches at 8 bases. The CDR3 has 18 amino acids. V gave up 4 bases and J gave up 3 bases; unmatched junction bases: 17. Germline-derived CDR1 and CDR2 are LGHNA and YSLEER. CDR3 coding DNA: TGCGCCAGCAGCCTATCCCCCCCGTCGAGCGGGGGCCTCTACGAGCAGTACTTC. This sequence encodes CASSLSPPSSGGLYEQYF.

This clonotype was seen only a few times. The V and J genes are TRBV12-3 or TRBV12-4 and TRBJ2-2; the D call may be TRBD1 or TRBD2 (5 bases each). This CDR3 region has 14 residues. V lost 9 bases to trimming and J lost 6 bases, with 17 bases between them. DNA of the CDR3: TGTGCCAGTAACTTTGCAGGGCGGGCCGGGGAGCTGTTTTTT. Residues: CASNFAGRAGELFF.

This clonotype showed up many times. CDR3 loop: CASSLGLAAGEQFF. CDR3 DNA sequence: TGTGCCAGCAGCTTGGGACTAGCTGCTGGTGAGCAGTTCTTC. J is TRBJ2-1 and V is TRBV13; 9 nucleotides align to TRBD2. Germline V CDR1 and CDR2: PRHDT, FYEKMQ (reference sequence). The CDR3 sequence is 14 residues long. With V trimmed by 3 bases and J by 9 bases, 6 bases remained unmatched.

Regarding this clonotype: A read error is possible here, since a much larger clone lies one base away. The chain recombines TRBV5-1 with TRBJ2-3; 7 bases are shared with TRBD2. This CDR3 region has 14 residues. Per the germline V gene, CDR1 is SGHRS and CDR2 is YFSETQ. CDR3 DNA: TGCGCCAGCAGCTCCCTAGCGGCAGGAGATACGCGGTATTTT. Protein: CASSSLAAGDTRYF. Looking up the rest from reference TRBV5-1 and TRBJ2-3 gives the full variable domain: KAGVTQTPRYLIKTRGQQVTLSCSPISGHRSVSWYQQTPGQGLQFLFEYFSETQRNKGNFPGRFSGRQFSNSRSEMNVSTLELGDSALYLCASSSLAAGDTRYFGPGTRLTVL.

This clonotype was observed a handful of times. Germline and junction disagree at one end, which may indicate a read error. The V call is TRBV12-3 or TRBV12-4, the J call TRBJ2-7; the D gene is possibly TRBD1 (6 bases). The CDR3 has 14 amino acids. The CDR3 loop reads CASTSAGTPYKQYF. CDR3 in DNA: TGTGCCAGCACTTCGGCCGGGACACCCTACAAGCAGTACTTC.

CDR3 sequence reads: CASRPRAYGYTF. In DNA, the CDR3 is TGTGCCAGTAGACCGAGGGCCTATGGCTACACCTTC. This rearrangement joins TRBV19 to TRBJ1-2; D unresolved. Germline V lookup: CDR1 LNHDA, CDR2 SQIVND (reference sequence). CDR3 size: 12 residues. V lost 6 bases to trimming and J lost 4 bases, with 9 bases between them.

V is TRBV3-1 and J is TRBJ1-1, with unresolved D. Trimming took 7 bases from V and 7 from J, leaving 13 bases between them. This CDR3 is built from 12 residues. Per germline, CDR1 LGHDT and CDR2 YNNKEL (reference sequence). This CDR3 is CASKIGVGEAFF. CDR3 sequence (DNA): TGTGCCAGCAAAATTGGGGTGGGTGAAGCTTTCTTT.

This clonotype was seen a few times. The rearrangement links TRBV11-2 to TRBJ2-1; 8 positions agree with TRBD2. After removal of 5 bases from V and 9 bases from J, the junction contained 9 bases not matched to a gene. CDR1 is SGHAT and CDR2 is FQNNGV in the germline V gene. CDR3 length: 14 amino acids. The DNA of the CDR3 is TGTGCCAGCAGCCATGGACTAGCATATATTGAGCAGTTCTTC. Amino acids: CASSHGLAYIEQFF.

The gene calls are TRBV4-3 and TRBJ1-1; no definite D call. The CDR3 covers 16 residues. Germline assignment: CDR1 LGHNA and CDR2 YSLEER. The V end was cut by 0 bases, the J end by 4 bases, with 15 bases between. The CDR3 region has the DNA TGCGCCAGCAGCCAAGACGCTTGGGAGGGTCTCACTGAAGCTTTCTTT. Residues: CASSQDAWEGLTEAFF.

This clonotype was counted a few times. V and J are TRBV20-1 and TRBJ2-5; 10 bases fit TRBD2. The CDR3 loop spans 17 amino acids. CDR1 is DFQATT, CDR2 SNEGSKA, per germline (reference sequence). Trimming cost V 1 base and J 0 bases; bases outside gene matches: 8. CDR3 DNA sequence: TGCAGTGCTAGAGCTGGGCTAGCGGGAGCTAACCAAGAGACCCAGTACTTC. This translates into CSARAGLAGANQETQYF.

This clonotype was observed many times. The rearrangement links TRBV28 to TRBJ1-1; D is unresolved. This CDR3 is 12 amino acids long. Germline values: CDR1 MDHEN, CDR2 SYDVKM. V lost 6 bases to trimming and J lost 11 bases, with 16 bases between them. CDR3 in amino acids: CASSSTLAEAFF. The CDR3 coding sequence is TGTGCCAGCAGCTCGACTTTGGCGGAGGCTTTCTTT.